The 29 T cell receptor beta chains given below trace back to one sample, sequenced in a study of patients and donors after allogeneic stem cell transplantation. MiXCR, applied by TCRdb to the RT-PCR reads, yields one record per CDR3 protein. The sample lists about a million distinct CDR3 sequences, 15% to 20% occurring once. Sample: blood, either unsorted or a sorted T cell fraction (not recorded which). The receptor source for this set is a human donor who was either an allogeneic HSCT recipient or a stem cell or donor lymphocyte infusion donor (not recorded which). It is not recorded whose cells these are; they may come from a transplant donor.

The CDR3 is CSVELRGYGYTF. The DNA for the CDR3 is TGCAGCGTGGAGCTGAGAGGCTATGGCTACACCTTC. This rearrangement joins TRBV29-1 to TRBJ1-2; D is uncertain. V gave up 6 bases and J gave up 4 bases, with 12 bases separating them. CDR3 size: 12 residues. Germline values: CDR1 SQVTM, CDR2 ANQGSEA.

This clonotype was observed a few times. The gene calls are TRBV12-3 or TRBV12-4 and TRBJ2-1, with D perhaps matching TRBD1 (6 bases). The CDR3 spans 15 residues. Trimming cost V 6 bases and J 7 bases, with 19 bases left between them. For the CDR3, the DNA is TGTGCCAGCAGCCCCGTTAACAGGGTTCAAAATGAGCAGTTCTTC. Translation gives CASSPVNRVQNEQFF.

CDR3 DNA: TGTGCCAGCAGCGTAGCGGACACCAGCACGGAGACCCAGTACTTC. Protein: CASSVADTSTETQYF. The rearrangement joins TRBV9 to TRBJ2-5; D perhaps matches TRBD1 (5 bases). The CDR3 runs 15 residues. Trimming took off 0 bases at V and 5 bases at J, with 14 bases between the two ends. The germline gives CDR1 SGDLS, CDR2 YYNGEE.

The V gene is TRBV30, the J gene TRBJ2-7; 8 bases are shared with TRBD1. The germline gives CDR1 GTSNPN, CDR2 SVGIG (reference sequence). This CDR3 is 13 amino acids long. The J segment lost 2 bases and the V segment lost 7 bases, leaving 7 bases of the junction unmatched. The CDR3: CASEGGQAYEQYF. The CDR3 DNA is TGTGCCTCAGAAGGGGGACAGGCCTACGAGCAGTACTTC. Full variable domain (outside the CDR3, taken from reference TRBV30 and TRBJ2-7): SQTIHQWPATLVQPVGSPLSLECTVEGTSNPNLYWYRQAAGRGLQLLFYSVGIGQISSEVPQNLSASRPQDRQFILSSKKLLLSDSGFYLCASEGGQAYEQYFGPGTRLTVT.

The chain combines TRBV5-6 with TRBJ2-2, with D perhaps matching TRBD2 (5 bases). The CDR3 runs 15 residues. Deletions cut 3 bases from V and 6 bases from J, with 15 bases between. CDR1 and CDR2 from the germline V gene are SGHDT and YYEEEE. CDR3 DNA: TGTGCCAGCAGCTCTCATTCTAGCATCCCCGGGGAGCTGTTTTTT. Its translation: CASSSHSSIPGELFF.

The chain recombines TRBV5-1 with TRBJ1-2; possibly TRBD1 for D (6 bases). V lost 5 bases, J lost 3 bases, and 11 bases lay in between. There are 13 residues in the CDR3. Germline values: CDR1 SGHRS, CDR2 YFSETQ. The CDR3 DNA reads as TGCGCCAGCAGGGACAGCCTCTACTATGGCTACACCTTC. Translated, it gives CASRDSLYYGYTF.

This chain links TRBV29-1 with TRBJ2-1; TRBD2 aligns across 8 bases. The CDR3 runs to 16 residues. J was trimmed by 0 bases and V by 4 bases; bases with no gene match: 8. CDR1 is SQVTM, CDR2 ANQGSEA, per germline. This chain's CDR3 is CSVGGGRPSSYNEQFF. The CDR3, as DNA: TGCAGCGTTGGGGGCGGGAGGCCATCCTCCTACAATGAGCAGTTCTTC.

V gene TRBV15 combines with J gene TRBJ2-2; 7 nucleotides match TRBD2. This CDR3 is 17 amino acids long. From germline, CDR1 is LNHNV and CDR2 YYDKDF (reference sequence). J gave up 1 base and V 1 base, and 6 bases lay outside the gene matches. The CDR3 sequence is CATSRVKGLKNTGELFF. DNA for the CDR3: TGTGCCACCAGCAGAGTTAAGGGACTAAAGAACACCGGGGAGCTGTTTTTT.

CDR3 loop: CSVGPTGAGNTIYF. The CDR3 DNA sequence: TGCAGCGTTGGCCCGACAGGGGCTGGAAACACCATATATTTT. The chain uses TRBV29-1 and TRBJ1-3; 8 bases align to TRBD1. There are 14 residues in the CDR3. Germline values: CDR1 SQVTM, CDR2 ANQGSEA. After removal of 4 bases from V and 2 bases from J, the junction contained 4 bases not matched to a gene.

The J gene is TRBJ2-7, the V gene TRBV7-2; 8 bases map to TRBD1. Germline CDR1 SGHTA, CDR2 FQGNSA. With 3 bases clipped from V and 1 base from J, the junction kept 5 bases outside the gene matches. The CDR3 totals 15 residues. DNA for the CDR3: TGTGCCAGCAGCTTGACAGGGGTCGGGTCCTACGAGCAGTACTTC. It translates to CASSLTGVGSYEQYF.

The rearrangement uses TRBV4-3 and TRBJ2-2; 10 bases map to TRBD1. Looked up from germline, CDR1 is LGHNA and CDR2 is YSLEER. The J segment lost 4 bases and the V segment lost 4 bases, leaving 6 bases of the junction unmatched. This CDR3 spans 16 amino acids. The CDR3 bases are TGCGCCAGCAGCCTCCGACAGGGGGCGGTCACCGGGGAGCTGTTTTTT. This codes for CASSLRQGAVTGELFF.

This clonotype occurred a few times. The J gene is TRBJ1-1, the V gene TRBV20-1; D is unclear. The CDR3 length is 11 residues. The V gene lost 3 bases and the J gene lost 6 bases, with 8 bases spanning the gap. Germline assignment: CDR1 DFQATT and CDR2 SNEGSKA (reference sequence). CDR3 bases: TGCAGTGCTAGGAACCCGGCTGAAGCTTTCTTT. Amino acids: CSARNPAEAFF.

There are many counts of this clonotype. The rearrangement joins TRBV12-3 or TRBV12-4 to TRBJ2-6; no firm D call. V lost 1 base to trimming and J lost 5 bases, with 0 bases between them. The CDR3 has 12 residues. The DNA for the CDR3 is TGTGCCAGCAGTTTAGGGGCCAACGTCCTGACTTTC. It codes for CASSLGANVLTF.

To note about this clonotype: One base away lies a much larger clone, so this may be a sequencing read error. The chain uses TRBV5-1 and TRBJ2-3; D not certain. Germline values: CDR1 SGHRS, CDR2 YFSETQ. CDR3 size: 11 residues. With 4 bases removed from V and 5 bases from J, the gap between germline ends came to 5 bases. This CDR3 reads CASSHEDTQYF. The CDR3, as DNA: TGCGCCAGCAGCCACGAAGATACGCAGTATTTT.

This clonotype was seen more than once but under ten times. The chain couples TRBV20-1 to TRBJ2-3; weak D call: TRBD2 (6 bases). Germline V gene data show CDR1 as DFQATT and CDR2 as SNEGSKA (reference sequence). Trimming removed 5 bases from V and 2 bases from J, with 14 bases in between. This CDR3 is built from 14 residues. The CDR3 DNA reads as TGCAGTGCTGTCCGGGACTCCATCACAGATACGCAGTATTTT. Its protein product is CSAVRDSITDTQYF.

About this clonotype itself: This may be a read error, as it is one base from a much larger clone. J is TRBJ2-2 and V is TRBV10-3; D gene uncertain. The CDR3 runs to 14 residues. Germline CDR1 reads ENHRY; CDR2 reads SYGVKD. V dropped 2 bases and J dropped 3 bases, with 7 bases sitting between them. The CDR3 bases are TGTGCCATCAGTGAGAGGGTGGACACCGGGGAGCTGTTTTTT. Protein product: CAISERVDTGELFF.

A few counts support this clonotype. The V and J genes are TRBV5-1 and TRBJ2-7; possibly TRBD1 or TRBD2 for D (5 bases each). CDR1 is SGHRS, CDR2 YFSETQ, per germline. V lost 5 bases, J lost 3 bases, and 15 bases lay in between. This CDR3 contains 14 residues. CDR3 residues: CASRVGDRVYEQYF. The CDR3 DNA is TGCGCCAGCAGGGTTGGGGACCGAGTCTACGAGCAGTACTTC. The full variable domain, completed using reference TRBV5-1 and TRBJ2-7, is KAGVTQTPRYLIKTRGQQVTLSCSPISGHRSVSWYQQTPGQGLQFLFEYFSETQRNKGNFPGRFSGRQFSNSRSEMNVSTLELGDSALYLCASRVGDRVYEQYFGPGTRLTVT.

The chain combines TRBV20-1 with TRBJ1-5, with D tentatively TRBD1 (5 bases). The CDR3 loop spans 14 amino acids. Trimming pared 4 bases from V and 4 bases from J, leaving 14 bases between. From germline, CDR1 is DFQATT and CDR2 SNEGSKA (reference sequence). The CDR3 nucleotides read TGCAGTGCTACCCTGCAGGGCCCTAATCAGCCCCAGCATTTT. Protein product: CSATLQGPNQPQHF.

This clonotype has a single count. The rearrangement uses TRBV2 and TRBJ1-3, with 7 nucleotides matching TRBD1. Germline CDR1 SNHLY, CDR2 FYNNEI. The CDR3 extends over 10 amino acids. V dropped 7 bases and J dropped 12; count of bases not matched to a gene: 3. The chain's CDR3 is CASKDRNIYF. CDR3 bases: TGTGCCAGCAAGGACAGGAACATATATTTT.

The chain has TRBV11-2 and TRBJ2-4; D remains unclear. The CDR3 has 16 amino acids. Trimming stripped 5 bases from V and 0 bases from J, with 14 bases between. Germline values: CDR1 SGHAT, CDR2 FQNNGV. In nucleotides, the CDR3 is TGTGCCAGCAGCCCGGGCTCGGCGAGAGCCAAAAACATTCAGTACTTC. It translates to CASSPGSARAKNIQYF. The full variable domain, in which reference TRBV11-2 and TRBJ2-4 provide the parts outside the CDR3, is EAGVAQSPRYKIIEKRQSVAFWCNPISGHATLYWYQQILGQGPKLLIQFQNNGVVDDSQLPKDRFSAERLKGVDSTLKIQPAKLEDSAVYLCASSPGSARAKNIQYFGAGTRLSVL.

V and J are TRBV11-1 and TRBJ2-3; possibly TRBD1 for D (6 bases). This CDR3 has 18 residues. Trimming pared 4 bases from V and 0 bases from J, leaving 20 bases between. Germline V CDR1 and CDR2: SGHAT, FQDESV (reference sequence). CDR3 sequence reads: CASSSPTWTETSTDTQYF. CDR3 nucleotide sequence: TGTGCCAGCAGCTCACCAACCTGGACAGAGACCAGCACAGATACGCAGTATTTT.

V gene TRBV7-9 combines with J gene TRBJ1-2; D is unresolved. There are 14 residues in the CDR3. CDR1 and CDR2 from the germline V gene are SEHNR and FQNEAQ (reference sequence). Trimming removed 5 bases at V and 2 bases at J, with 12 bases between. This chain's CDR3 is CASSNGRTNYGYTF. CDR3 DNA: TGTGCCAGCAGCAATGGTCGCACAAACTATGGCTACACCTTC. Drawing the rest from reference TRBV7-9 and TRBJ1-2, the complete variable domain is DTGVSQNPRHKITKRGQNVTFRCDPISEHNRLYWYRQTLGQGPEFLTYFQNEAQLEKSRLLSDRFSAERPKGSFSTLEIQRTEQGDSAMYLCASSNGRTNYGYTFGSGTRLTVV.

This clonotype was recorded once. The chain joins TRBV12-3 or TRBV12-4 to TRBJ2-3; D is perhaps TRBD2 (5 bases). Trimming took off 7 bases at V and 3 bases at J, with 14 bases between the two ends. This CDR3 region has 14 residues. CDR3 coding DNA: TGTGCCAGCACACCGGGGAGTGGGACAGATACGCAGTATTTT. Encoded protein: CASTPGSGTDTQYF.

The sample holds a few counts of this clonotype. The chain is built from TRBV10-3 and TRBJ1-5; TRBD1 matches 9 bases. Germline V gene data show CDR1 as ENHRY and CDR2 as SYGVKD. The CDR3 loop spans 15 amino acids. Trimming removed 7 bases from V and 1 base from J; junction bases left unmatched: 5. The CDR3 sequence: CAIIRDRVSNQPQHF. CDR3 in DNA: TGTGCCATCATCCGGGACAGGGTGAGCAATCAGCCCCAGCATTTT.

In its sample, this clonotype was seen a few times. The gene calls are TRBV2 and TRBJ1-6, with no clear D. The CDR3 spans 13 residues. V lost 2 bases, J lost 11 bases, and 10 bases lay in between. Germline CDR1 reads SNHLY; CDR2 reads FYNNEI. DNA for the CDR3: TGTGCCAGCAGTGAAAGTCCGACGCCACCCCTCCACTTT. It translates to CASSESPTPPLHF.

The chain has TRBV3-1 and TRBJ2-5; TRBD2 aligns across 10 bases. This CDR3 is 16 amino acids long. Germline V gene sequence: CDR1 LGHDT, CDR2 YNNKEL (reference sequence). The ends lost 0 bases at V and 2 bases at J; junction bases unmatched: 3. As DNA, the CDR3 is TGTGCCAGCAGCCAAGACCTACTAGCGGGGCAAGAGACCCAGTACTTC. It codes for CASSQDLLAGQETQYF.

This clonotype was seen a handful of times. The chain couples TRBV10-3 to TRBJ2-3; 7 positions agree with TRBD2. Germline-derived CDR1 and CDR2 are ENHRY and SYGVKD. This CDR3 comprises 16 residues. V lost 0 bases and J lost 3; bases outside the gene matches: 6. The CDR3 nucleotides are TGTGCCATCAGTGAGTCGGGGCGGGAGAGGACAGATACGCAGTATTTT. Translating it yields CAISESGRERTDTQYF.

This clonotype was seen once. The rearrangement joins TRBV10-3 to TRBJ1-1, with 10 nucleotides matching TRBD1. Germline CDR1 is ENHRY and CDR2 is SYGVKD. J was trimmed by 8 bases and V by 1 base; bases with no gene match: 10. The CDR3 consists of 16 residues. The CDR3 loop is CAISELPGQGPPEAFF. In DNA form, the CDR3 reads TGTGCCATCAGTGAGTTGCCGGGACAGGGGCCCCCGGAAGCTTTCTTT.

This clonotype was recorded many times. One junction end does not reproduce the germline sequence, and a read error may be involved. CDR3 DNA sequence: TGTGCCAGCAGCCAAGACAGGGGTAGCTCCTACAATGAGCAGTTCTTC. This gives the protein CASSQDRGSSYNEQFF. This sequence joins TRBV4-3 and TRBJ2-1, with 8 bases fitting TRBD1. CDR1 LGHNA and CDR2 YSLEER come from the germline V gene. The CDR3 is 16 residues long.